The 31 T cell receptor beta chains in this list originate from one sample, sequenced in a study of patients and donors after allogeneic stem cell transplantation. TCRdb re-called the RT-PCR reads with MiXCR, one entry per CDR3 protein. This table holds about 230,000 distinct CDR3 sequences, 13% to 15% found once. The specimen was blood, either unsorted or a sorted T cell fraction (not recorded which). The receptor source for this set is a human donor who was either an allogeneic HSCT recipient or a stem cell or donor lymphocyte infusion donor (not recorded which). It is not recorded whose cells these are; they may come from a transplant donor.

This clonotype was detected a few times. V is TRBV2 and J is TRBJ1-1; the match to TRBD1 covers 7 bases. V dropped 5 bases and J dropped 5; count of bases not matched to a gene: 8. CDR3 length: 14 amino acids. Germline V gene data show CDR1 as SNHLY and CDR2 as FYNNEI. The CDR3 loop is CASSKKQGGTEAFF. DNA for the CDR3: TGTGCCAGCAGTAAGAAGCAGGGGGGTACTGAAGCTTTCTTT.

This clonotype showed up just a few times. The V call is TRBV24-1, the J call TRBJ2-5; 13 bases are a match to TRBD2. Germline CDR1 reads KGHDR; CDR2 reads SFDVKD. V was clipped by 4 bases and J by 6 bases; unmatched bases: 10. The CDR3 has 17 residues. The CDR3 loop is CATSDPNGLAGDQTQYF. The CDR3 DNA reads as TGTGCCACCAGTGACCCTAATGGACTAGCGGGAGATCAGACCCAGTACTTC.

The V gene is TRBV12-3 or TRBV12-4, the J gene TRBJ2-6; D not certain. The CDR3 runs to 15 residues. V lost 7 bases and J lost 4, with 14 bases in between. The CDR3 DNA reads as TGTGCCAGCACCAATAGGATGGGCGGGGCCAACGTCCTGACTTTC. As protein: CASTNRMGGANVLTF.

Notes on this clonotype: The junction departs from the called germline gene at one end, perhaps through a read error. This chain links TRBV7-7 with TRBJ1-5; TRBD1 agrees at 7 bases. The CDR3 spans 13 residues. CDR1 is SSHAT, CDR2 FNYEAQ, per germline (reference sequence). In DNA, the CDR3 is TGTGCTAGCAGCCTCGGACAGGAAGCGCCCCAGCATTTT. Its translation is CASSLGQEAPQHF.

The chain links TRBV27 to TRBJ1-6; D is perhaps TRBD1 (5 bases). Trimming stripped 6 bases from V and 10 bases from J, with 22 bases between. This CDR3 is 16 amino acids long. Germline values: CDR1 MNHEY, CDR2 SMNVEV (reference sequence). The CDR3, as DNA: TGTGCCAGCAGGACACCGGGACCCCGAAGGGAATCACCCCTCCACTTT. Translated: CASRTPGPRRESPLHF.

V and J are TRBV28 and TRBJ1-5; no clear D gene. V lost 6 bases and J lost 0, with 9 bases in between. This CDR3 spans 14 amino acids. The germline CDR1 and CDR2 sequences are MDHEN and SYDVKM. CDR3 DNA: TGTGCCAGCAGGAGAGAGCGTAGCAATCAGCCCCAGCATTTT. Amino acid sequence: CASRRERSNQPQHF. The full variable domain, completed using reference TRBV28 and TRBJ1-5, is DVKVTQSSRYLVKRTGEKVFLECVQDMDHENMFWYRQDPGLGLRLIYFSYDVKMKEKGDIPEGYSVSREKKERFSLILESASTNQTSMYLCASRRERSNQPQHFGDGTRLSIL.

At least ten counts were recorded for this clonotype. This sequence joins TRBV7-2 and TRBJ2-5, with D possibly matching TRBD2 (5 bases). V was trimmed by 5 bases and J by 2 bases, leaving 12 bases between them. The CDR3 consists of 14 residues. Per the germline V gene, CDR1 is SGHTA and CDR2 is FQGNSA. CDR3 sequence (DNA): TGTGCCAGCAGCCCCAGCGGTTTACAAGAGACCCAGTACTTC. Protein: CASSPSGLQETQYF.

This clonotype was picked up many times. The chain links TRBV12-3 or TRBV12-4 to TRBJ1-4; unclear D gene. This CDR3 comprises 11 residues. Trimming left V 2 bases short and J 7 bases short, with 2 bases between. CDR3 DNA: TGTGCCAGCAGTTTACTTGAAAAACTGTTTTTT. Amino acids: CASSLLEKLFF.

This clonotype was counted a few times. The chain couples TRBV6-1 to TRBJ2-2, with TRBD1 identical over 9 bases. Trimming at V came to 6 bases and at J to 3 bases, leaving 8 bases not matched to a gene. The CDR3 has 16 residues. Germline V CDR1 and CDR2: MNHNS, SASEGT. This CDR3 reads CASRKPGQGYTGELFF. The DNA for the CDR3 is TGTGCCAGCAGGAAACCGGGACAGGGTTACACCGGGGAGCTGTTTTTT.

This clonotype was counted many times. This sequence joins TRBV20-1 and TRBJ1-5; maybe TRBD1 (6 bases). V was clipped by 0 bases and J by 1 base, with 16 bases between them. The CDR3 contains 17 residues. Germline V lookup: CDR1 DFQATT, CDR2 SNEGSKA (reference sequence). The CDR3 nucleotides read TGCAGTGCTAGAGATTCGGGGGCGCGCGGCAGCAATCAGCCCCAGCATTTT. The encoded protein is CSARDSGARGSNQPQHF.

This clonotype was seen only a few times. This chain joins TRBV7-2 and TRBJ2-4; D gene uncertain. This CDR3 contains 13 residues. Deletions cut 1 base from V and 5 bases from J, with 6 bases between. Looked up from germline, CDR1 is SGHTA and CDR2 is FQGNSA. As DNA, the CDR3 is TGTGCCAGCAGCTTAGAGTTCCAAAACATTCAGTACTTC. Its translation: CASSLEFQNIQYF.

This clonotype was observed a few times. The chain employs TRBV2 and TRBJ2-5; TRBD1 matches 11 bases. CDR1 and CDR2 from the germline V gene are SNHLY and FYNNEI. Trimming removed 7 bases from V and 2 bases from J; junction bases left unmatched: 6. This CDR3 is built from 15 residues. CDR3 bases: TGTGCCAGCATTTCGAGGGACAGGGGGCAAGAGACCCAGTACTTC. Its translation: CASISRDRGQETQYF.

Written as DNA, the CDR3 is TGCAGTGCCGCAAGACAAACTCCGACAGGGGCCGAAGCTTTCTTT. This codes for CSAARQTPTGAEAFF. The rearrangement joins TRBV20-1 to TRBJ1-1; 8 nucleotides line up with TRBD1. The V and J ends lost 6 bases and 8 bases, in that order; junction bases with no gene match: 17. Germline assignment: CDR1 DFQATT and CDR2 SNEGSKA (reference sequence). This CDR3 region has 15 residues.

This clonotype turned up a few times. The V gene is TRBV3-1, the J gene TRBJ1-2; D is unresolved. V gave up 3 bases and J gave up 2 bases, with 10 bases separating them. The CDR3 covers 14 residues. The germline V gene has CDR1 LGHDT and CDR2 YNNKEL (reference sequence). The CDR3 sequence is CASSQAQANYGYTF. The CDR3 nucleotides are TGTGCCAGCAGCCAGGCGCAGGCGAACTATGGCTACACCTTC.

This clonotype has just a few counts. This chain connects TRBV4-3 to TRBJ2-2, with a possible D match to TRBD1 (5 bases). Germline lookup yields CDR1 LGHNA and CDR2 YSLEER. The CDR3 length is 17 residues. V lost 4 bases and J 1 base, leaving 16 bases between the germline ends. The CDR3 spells CASSRKRVRGNTGELFF. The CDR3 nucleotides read TGCGCCAGCAGCCGGAAGCGAGTTAGGGGGAACACCGGGGAGCTGTTTTTT.

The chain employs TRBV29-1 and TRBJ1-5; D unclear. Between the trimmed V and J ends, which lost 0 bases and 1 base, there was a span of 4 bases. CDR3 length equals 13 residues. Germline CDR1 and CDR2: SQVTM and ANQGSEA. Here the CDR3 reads CSVEDSSNQPQHF. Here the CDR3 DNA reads TGCAGCGTTGAAGATTCCAGCAATCAGCCCCAGCATTTT.

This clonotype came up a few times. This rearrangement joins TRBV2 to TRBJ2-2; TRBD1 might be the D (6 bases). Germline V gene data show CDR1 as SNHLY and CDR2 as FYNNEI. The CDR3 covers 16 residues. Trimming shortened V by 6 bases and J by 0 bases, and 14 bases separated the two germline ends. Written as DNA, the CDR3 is TGTGCCAGCAGGGAGGACAGCACTGCGAACACCGGGGAGCTGTTTTTT. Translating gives CASREDSTANTGELFF.

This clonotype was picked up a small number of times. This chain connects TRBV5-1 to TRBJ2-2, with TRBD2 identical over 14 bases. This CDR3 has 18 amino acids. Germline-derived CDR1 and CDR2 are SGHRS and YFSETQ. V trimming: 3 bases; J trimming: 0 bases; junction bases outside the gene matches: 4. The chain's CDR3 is CASSSRTSGRSNTGELFF. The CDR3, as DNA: TGCGCCAGCAGCTCCCGGACTAGCGGGAGGTCGAACACCGGGGAGCTGTTTTTT.

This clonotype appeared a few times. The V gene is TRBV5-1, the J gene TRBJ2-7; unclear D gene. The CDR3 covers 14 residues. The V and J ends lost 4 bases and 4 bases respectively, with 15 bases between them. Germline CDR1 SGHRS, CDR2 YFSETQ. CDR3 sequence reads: CASSIGGSMYEQYF. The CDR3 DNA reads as TGCGCCAGCAGCATCGGCGGTAGCATGTACGAGCAGTACTTC.

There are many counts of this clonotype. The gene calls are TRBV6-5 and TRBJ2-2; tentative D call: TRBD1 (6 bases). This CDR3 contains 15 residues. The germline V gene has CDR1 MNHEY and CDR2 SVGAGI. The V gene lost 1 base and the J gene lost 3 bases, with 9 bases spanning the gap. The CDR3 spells CASSYWGQDTGELFF. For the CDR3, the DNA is TGTGCCAGCAGTTACTGGGGGCAGGACACCGGGGAGCTGTTTTTT.

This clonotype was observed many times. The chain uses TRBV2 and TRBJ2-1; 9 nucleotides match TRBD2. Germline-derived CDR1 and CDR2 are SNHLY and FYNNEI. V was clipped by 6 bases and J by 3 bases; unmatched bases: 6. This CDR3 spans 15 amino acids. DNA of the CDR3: TGTGCCAGCAGGAGAGCGGGAGGTGACTACAATGAGCAGTTCTTC. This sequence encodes CASRRAGGDYNEQFF.

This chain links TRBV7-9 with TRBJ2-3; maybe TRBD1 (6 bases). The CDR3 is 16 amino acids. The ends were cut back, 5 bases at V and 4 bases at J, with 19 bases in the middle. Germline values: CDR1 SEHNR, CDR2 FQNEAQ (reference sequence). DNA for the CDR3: TGTGCCAGCAGCAAACCTTCAGGGGTTAGCGCAGATACGCAGTATTTT. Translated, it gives CASSKPSGVSADTQYF. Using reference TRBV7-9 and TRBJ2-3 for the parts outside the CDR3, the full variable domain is DTGVSQNPRHKITKRGQNVTFRCDPISEHNRLYWYRQTLGQGPEFLTYFQNEAQLEKSRLLSDRFSAERPKGSFSTLEIQRTEQGDSAMYLCASSKPSGVSADTQYFGPGTRLTVL.

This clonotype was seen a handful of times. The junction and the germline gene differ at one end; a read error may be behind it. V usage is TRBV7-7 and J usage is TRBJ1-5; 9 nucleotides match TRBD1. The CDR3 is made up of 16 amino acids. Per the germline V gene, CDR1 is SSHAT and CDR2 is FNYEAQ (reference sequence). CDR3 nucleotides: TGTGCTAGCAGCCTCCCGGGACAGGGCTTCGGTCAGCCCCAGCATTTT. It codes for CASSLPGQGFGQPQHF.

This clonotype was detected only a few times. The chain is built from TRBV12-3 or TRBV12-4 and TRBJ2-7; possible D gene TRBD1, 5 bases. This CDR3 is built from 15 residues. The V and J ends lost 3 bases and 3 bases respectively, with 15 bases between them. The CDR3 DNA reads TGTGCCAGCAGTTTCTTGGACGTTAGGGGCTACGAGCAGTACTTC. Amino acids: CASSFLDVRGYEQYF.

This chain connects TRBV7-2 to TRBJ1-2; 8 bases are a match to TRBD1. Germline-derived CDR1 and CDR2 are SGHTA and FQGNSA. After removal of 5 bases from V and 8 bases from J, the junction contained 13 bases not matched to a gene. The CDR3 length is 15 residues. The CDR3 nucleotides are TGTGCCAGCAGCCACAGACCGACAGGGGTAGAAGGCTACACCTTC. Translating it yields CASSHRPTGVEGYTF.

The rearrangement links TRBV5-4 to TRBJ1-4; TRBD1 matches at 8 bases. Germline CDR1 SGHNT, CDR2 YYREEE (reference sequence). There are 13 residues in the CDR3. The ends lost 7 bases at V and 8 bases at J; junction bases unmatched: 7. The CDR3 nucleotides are TGTGCCAGCCGACAGGGGTTGGGGGAAAAACTGTTTTTT. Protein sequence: CASRQGLGEKLFF.

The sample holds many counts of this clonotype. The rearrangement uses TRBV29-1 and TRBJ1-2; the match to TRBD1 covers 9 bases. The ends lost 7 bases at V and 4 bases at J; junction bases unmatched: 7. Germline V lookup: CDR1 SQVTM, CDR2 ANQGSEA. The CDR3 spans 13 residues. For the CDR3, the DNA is TGCAGCGCCGGCGGGACAGGGAGCTATGGCTACACCTTC. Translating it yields CSAGGTGSYGYTF.

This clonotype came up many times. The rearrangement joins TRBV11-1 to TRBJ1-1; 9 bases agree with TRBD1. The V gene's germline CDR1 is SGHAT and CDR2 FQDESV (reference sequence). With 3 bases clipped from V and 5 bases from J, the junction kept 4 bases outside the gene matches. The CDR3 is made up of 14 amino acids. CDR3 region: CASSFGQGRTEAFF. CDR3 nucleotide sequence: TGTGCCAGCAGCTTCGGACAGGGGAGAACTGAAGCTTTCTTT.

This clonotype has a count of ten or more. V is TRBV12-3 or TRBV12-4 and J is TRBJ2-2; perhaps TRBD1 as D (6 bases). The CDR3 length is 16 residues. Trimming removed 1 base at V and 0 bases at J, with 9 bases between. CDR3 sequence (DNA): TGTGCCAGCAGTTTAGGGGGGCCCTCGAACACCGGGGAGCTGTTTTTT. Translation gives CASSLGGPSNTGELFF.

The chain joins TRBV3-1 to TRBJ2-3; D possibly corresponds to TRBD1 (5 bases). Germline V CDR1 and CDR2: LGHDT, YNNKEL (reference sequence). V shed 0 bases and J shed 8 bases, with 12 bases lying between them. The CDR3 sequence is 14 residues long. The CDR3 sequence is CASSQEAQGVTQYF. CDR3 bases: TGTGCCAGCAGCCAAGAGGCTCAGGGCGTTACGCAGTATTTT.

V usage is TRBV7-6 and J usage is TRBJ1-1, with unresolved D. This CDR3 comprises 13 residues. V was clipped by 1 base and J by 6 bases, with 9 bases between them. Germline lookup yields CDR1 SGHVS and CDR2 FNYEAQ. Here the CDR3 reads CASSLGTRAEAFF. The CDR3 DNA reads TGTGCCAGCAGCTTAGGTACGAGGGCTGAAGCTTTCTTT.